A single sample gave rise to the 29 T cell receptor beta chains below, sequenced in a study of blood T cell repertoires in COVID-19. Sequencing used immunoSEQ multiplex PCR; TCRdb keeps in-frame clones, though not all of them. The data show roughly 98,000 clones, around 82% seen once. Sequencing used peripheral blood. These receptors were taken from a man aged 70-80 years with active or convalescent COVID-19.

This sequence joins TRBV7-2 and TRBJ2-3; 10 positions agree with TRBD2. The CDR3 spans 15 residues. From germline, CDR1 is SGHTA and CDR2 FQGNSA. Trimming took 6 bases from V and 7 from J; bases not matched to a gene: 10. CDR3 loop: CASSQTGTSENTQYF. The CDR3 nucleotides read TGTGCCAGCAGTCAAACCGGGACTAGCGAAAATACGCAGTATTTT.

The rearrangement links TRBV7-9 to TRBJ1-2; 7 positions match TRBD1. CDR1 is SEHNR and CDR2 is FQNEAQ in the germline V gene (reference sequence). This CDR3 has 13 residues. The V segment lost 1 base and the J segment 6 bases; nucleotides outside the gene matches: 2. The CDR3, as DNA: TGTGCCAGCAGCTTAGACAGGGGAGATGGCTACACCTTC. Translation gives CASSLDRGDGYTF.

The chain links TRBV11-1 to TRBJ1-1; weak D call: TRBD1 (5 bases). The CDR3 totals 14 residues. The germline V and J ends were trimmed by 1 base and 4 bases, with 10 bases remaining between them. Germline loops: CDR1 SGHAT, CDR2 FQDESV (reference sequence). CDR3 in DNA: TGTGCCAGCAGCTTAGGGAGGGGTGGCACTGAAGCTTTCTTT. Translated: CASSLGRGGTEAFF.

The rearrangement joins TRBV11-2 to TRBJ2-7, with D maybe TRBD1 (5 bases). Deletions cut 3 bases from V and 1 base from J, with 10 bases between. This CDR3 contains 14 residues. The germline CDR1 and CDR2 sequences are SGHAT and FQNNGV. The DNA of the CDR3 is TGTGCCAGCAGCTTCAACAGGAGATCCTACGAGCAGTACTTC. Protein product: CASSFNRRSYEQYF.

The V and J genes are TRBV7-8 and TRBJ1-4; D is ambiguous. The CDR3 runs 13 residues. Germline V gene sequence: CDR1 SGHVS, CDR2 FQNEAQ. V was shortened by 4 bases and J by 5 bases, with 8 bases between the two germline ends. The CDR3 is CASSYSRNEKLFF. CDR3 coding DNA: TGTGCCAGCAGCTATAGTCGGAATGAAAAACTGTTTTTT.

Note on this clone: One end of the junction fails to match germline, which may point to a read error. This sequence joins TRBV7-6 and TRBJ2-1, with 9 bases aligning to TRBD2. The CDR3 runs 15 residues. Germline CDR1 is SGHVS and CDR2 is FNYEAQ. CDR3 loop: CASNLLAGSYNEQFF. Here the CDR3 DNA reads TGTGCCAGCAACTTACTAGCGGGCTCCTACAATGAGCAGTTCTTC.

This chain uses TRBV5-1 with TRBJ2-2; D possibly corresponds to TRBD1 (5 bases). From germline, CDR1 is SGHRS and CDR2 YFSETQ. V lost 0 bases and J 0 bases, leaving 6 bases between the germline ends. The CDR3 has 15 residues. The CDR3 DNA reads TGCGCCAGCAGCTTGGCCAGGGCGAACACCGGGGAGCTGTTTTTT. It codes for CASSLARANTGELFF. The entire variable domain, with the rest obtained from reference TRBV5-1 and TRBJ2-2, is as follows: KAGVTQTPRYLIKTRGQQVTLSCSPISGHRSVSWYQQTPGQGLQFLFEYFSETQRNKGNFPGRFSGRQFSNSRSEMNVSTLELGDSALYLCASSLARANTGELFFGEGSRLTVL.

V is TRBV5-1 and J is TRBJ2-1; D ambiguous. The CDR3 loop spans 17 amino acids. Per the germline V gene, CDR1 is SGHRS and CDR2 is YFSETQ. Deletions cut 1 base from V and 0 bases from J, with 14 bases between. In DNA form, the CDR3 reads TGCGCCAGCAGCTTGTCGGCGGTGAAGAGCTCCTACAATGAGCAGTTCTTC. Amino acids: CASSLSAVKSSYNEQFF. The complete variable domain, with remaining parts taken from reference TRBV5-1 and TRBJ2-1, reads KAGVTQTPRYLIKTRGQQVTLSCSPISGHRSVSWYQQTPGQGLQFLFEYFSETQRNKGNFPGRFSGRQFSNSRSEMNVSTLELGDSALYLCASSLSAVKSSYNEQFFGPGTRLTVL.

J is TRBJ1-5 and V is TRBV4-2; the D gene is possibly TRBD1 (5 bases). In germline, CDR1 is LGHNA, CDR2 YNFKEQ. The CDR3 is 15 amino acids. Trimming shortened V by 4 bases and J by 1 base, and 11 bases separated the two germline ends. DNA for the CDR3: TGTGCCAGCAGCCTCAGTGGGGCGAGCAATCAGCCCCAGCATTTT. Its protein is CASSLSGASNQPQHF.

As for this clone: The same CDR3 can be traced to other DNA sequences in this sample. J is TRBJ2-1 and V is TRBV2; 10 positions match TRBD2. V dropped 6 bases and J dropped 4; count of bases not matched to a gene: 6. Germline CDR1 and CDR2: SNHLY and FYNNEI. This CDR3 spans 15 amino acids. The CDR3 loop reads CASSASGGAYNEQFF. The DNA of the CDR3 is TGTGCCAGCAGCGCAAGCGGGGGGGCTTACAATGAGCAGTTCTTC.

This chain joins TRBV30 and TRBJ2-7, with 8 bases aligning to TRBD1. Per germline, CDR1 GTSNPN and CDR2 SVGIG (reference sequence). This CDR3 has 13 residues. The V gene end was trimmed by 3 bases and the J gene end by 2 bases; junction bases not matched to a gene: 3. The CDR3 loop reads CAWRRTGTYEQYF. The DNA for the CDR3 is TGTGCCTGGAGAAGGACAGGGACCTACGAGCAGTACTTC.

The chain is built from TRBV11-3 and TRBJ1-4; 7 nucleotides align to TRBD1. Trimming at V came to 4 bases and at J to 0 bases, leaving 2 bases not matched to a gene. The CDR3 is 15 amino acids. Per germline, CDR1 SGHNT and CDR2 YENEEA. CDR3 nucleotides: TGTGCCAGCAGCTACCAGGGGGCAACTAATGAAAAACTGTTTTTT. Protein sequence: CASSYQGATNEKLFF.

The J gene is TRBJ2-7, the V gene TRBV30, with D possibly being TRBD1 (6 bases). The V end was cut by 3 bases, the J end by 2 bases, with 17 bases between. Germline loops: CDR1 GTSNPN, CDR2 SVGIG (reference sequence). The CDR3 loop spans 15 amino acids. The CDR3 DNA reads TGTGCCTGGAGATCCATCGGGACAATTGCCTACGAGCAGTACTTC. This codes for CAWRSIGTIAYEQYF.

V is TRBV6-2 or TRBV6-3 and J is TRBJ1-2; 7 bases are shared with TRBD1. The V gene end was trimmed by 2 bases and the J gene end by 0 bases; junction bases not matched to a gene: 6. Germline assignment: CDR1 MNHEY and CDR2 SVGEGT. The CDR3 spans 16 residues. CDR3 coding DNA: TGTGCCAGCAGTTACACTGGGACAGCCGCTAACTATGGCTACACCTTC. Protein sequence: CASSYTGTAANYGYTF.

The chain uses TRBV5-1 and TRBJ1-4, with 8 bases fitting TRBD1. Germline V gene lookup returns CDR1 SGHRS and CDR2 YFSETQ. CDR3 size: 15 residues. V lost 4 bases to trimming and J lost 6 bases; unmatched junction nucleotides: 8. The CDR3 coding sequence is TGCGCCAGCAGCGGCAGGGCGACAGGGGATGAAAAACTGTTTTTT. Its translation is CASSGRATGDEKLFF. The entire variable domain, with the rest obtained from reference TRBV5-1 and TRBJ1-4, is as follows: KAGVTQTPRYLIKTRGQQVTLSCSPISGHRSVSWYQQTPGQGLQFLFEYFSETQRNKGNFPGRFSGRQFSNSRSEMNVSTLELGDSALYLCASSGRATGDEKLFFGSGTQLSVL.

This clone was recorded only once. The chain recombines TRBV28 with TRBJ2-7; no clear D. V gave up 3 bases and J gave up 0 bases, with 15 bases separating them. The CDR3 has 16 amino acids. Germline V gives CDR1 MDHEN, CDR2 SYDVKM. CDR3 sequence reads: CASSFTLYGLSYEQYF. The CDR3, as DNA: TGTGCCAGCAGTTTTACTCTCTATGGTCTCTCCTACGAGCAGTACTTC.

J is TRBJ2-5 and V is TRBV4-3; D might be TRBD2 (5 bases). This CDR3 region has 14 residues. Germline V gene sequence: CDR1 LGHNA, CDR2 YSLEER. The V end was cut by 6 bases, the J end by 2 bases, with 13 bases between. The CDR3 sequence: CASSRSGFQETQYF. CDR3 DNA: TGCGCCAGCAGTCGCAGCGGATTTCAAGAGACCCAGTACTTC.

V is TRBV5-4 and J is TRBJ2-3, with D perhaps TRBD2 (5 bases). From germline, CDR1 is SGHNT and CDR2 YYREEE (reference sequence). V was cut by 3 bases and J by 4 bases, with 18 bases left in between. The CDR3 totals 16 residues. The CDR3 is CASSSGDQAGADTQYF. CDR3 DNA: TGTGCCAGCAGCTCCGGGGATCAGGCTGGCGCAGATACGCAGTATTTT.

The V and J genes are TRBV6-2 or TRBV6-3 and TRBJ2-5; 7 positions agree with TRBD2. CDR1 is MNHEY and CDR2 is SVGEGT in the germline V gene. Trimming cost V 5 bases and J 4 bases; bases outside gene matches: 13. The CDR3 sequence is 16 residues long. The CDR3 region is CASSPRQGGGRETQYF. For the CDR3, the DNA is TGTGCCAGCAGTCCGCGCCAGGGCGGGGGAAGAGAGACCCAGTACTTC.

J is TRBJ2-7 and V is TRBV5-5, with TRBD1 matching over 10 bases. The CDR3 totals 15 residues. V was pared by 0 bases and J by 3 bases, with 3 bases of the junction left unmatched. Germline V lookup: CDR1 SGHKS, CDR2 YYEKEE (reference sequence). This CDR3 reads CASSLAGTGDYEQYF. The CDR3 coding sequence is TGTGCCAGCAGCTTGGCCGGGACAGGGGACTACGAGCAGTACTTC. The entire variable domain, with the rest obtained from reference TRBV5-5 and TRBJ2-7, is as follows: DAGVTQSPTHLIKTRGQQVTLRCSPISGHKSVSWYQQVLGQGPQFIFQYYEKEERGRGNFPDRFSARQFPNYSSELNVNALLLGDSALYLCASSLAGTGDYEQYFGPGTRLTVT.

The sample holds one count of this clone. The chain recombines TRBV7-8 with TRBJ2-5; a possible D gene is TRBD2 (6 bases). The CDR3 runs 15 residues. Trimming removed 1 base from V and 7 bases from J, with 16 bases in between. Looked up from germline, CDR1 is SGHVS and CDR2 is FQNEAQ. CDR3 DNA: TGTGCCAGCAGCTTAGATTGGGCTAGCGTTGGGACCCAGTACTTC. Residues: CASSLDWASVGTQYF.

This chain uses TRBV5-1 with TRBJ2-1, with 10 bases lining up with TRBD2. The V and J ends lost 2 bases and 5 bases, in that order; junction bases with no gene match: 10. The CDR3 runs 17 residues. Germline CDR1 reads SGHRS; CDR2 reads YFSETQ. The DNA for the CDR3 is TGCGCCAGCAGCTTAAGTCTGTCGAGCGGGGGGGACAATGAGCAGTTCTTC. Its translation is CASSLSLSSGGDNEQFF.

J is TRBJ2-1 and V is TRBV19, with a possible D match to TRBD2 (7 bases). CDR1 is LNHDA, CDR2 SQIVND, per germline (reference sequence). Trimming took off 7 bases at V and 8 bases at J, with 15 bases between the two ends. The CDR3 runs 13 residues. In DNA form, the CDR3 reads TGTGCCAGTAACGGGGGGCCAGGCGATGAGCAGTTCTTC. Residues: CASNGGPGDEQFF. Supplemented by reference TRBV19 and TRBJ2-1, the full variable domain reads DGGITQSPKYLFRKEGQNVTLSCEQNLNHDAMYWYRQDPGQGLRLIYYSQIVNDFQKGDIAEGYSVSREKKESFPLTVTSAQKNPTAFYLCASNGGPGDEQFFGPGTRLTVL.

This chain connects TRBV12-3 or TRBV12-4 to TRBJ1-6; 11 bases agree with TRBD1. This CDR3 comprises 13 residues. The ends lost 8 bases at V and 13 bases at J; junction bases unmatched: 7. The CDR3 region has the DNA TGTGCCAGCGGCCGGGACAGGGGGACTCCCCTCCACTTT. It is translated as CASGRDRGTPLHF.

The CDR3 region has the DNA TGTGCCAGCAGCCCCCGGACAGGGGCTAACACCGGGGAGCTGTTTTTT. Translating it yields CASSPRTGANTGELFF. The chain has TRBV9 and TRBJ2-2; TRBD1 matches at 9 bases. CDR3 length equals 16 residues. The germline gives CDR1 SGDLS, CDR2 YYNGEE. V shed 4 bases, J shed 2 bases, and the junction held 6 bases outside the gene matches.

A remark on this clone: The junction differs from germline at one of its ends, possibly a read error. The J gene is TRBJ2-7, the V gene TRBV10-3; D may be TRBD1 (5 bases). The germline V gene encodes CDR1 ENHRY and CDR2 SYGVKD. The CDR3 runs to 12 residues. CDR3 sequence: CANSGQGYEQYF. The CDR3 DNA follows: TGTGCCAACAGTGGGCAGGGCTACGAGCAGTACTTC.

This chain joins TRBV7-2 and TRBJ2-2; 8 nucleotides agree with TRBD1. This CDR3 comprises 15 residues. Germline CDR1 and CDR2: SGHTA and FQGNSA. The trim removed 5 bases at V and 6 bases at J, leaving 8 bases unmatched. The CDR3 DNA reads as TGTGCCAGCAGCATCCCGGGACAGGTGTCCGGGGAGCTGTTTTTT. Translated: CASSIPGQVSGELFF. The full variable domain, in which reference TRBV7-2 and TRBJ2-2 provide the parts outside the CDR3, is GAGVSQSPSNKVTEKGKDVELRCDPISGHTALYWYRQSLGQGLEFLIYFQGNSAPDKSGLPSDRFSAERTGGSVSTLTIQRTQQEDSAVYLCASSIPGQVSGELFFGEGSRLTVL.

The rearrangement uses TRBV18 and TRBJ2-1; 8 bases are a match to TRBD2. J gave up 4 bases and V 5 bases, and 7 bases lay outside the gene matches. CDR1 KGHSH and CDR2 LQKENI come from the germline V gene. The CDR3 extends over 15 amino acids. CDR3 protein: CASSGGLGRYNEQFF. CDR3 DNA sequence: TGTGCCAGCTCAGGGGGACTAGGAAGGTACAATGAGCAGTTCTTC.

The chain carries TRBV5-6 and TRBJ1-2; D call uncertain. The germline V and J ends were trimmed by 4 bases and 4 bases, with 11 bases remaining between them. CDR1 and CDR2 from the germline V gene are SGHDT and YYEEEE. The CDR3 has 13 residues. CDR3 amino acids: CASSPRQLYGYTF. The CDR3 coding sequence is TGTGCCAGCAGCCCGCGGCAGCTCTATGGCTACACCTTC.